Sequencing of this T cell receptor (beta chain) was carried out in a study of cytomegalovirus exposure and HLA in healthy donors. Study outcomes and limitations: The presence/absence work took it that sequencing depth was about the same across donors. Immune exposure information available was restricted to CMV serostatus. The authors excluded some V segments, including TRBV6-2 and TRBV6-3, as indistinguishable. The authors later found most CMV-associated TCR beta chains appeared HLA-restricted.

In regard to this clone: Antigen: not known.

Primers for the PCR totalled 60 Vbeta and 13 Jbeta. Assay used: immunoSEQ multiplex PCR; TCRdb lists only in-frame clones, some missing. The data contain approximately 160,000 clones, about 63% of them singletons. Per the germline V gene, CDR1 is ENHRY and CDR2 is SYGVKD. The ends lost 7 bases at V and 0 bases at J; junction bases unmatched: 4. This CDR3 is 15 amino acids long. The sequenced sample consisted of PBMCs. This chain uses TRBV10-3 with TRBJ2-1; the match to TRBD2 covers 9 bases. The sequence was collected from a woman aged 35 to 49 in good health and CMV-seropositive. CDR3 nucleotide sequence: TGTGCCATCAAGAGTAGCGGGAGCTCCTACAATGAGCAGTTCTTC. Its protein is CAIKSSGSSYNEQFF.